The 16 T cell receptor beta chains reported below all come from one sample, sequenced in a study of blood T cell repertoires in COVID-19. Clones were read by immunoSEQ multiplex PCR, and TCRdb kept only the in-frame ones, dropping some. The sample includes 56,000 or so clones, 65% to 85% of them seen just once. Material: peripheral blood. The source of these receptors is a woman in her seventies with acute or convalescent COVID-19.

This chain connects TRBV14 to TRBJ2-1; 8 bases agree with TRBD2. The length of the CDR3 is 14 residues. CDR1 is SGHDN and CDR2 is FVKESK in the germline V gene. The J segment lost 6 bases and the V segment lost 4 bases, leaving 5 bases of the junction unmatched. DNA of the CDR3: TGTGCCAGCAGCCTGCTAGCGGGCGGCAATGAGCAGTTCTTC. This translates into CASSLLAGGNEQFF.

This clone came up a few times. The chain is built from TRBV7-6 and TRBJ2-1, with a tentative D call TRBD2 (6 bases). The CDR3 is 19 residues long. Per germline, CDR1 SGHVS and CDR2 FNYEAQ. The V end was cut by 5 bases, the J end by 4 bases, with 27 bases between. CDR3 residues: CASSLIITSLGGDYNEQFF. The CDR3 DNA reads as TGTGCCAGCAGCCTAATAATAACGAGTTTGGGGGGAGATTACAATGAGCAGTTCTTC.

CDR3 in DNA: TGTGCCAGTAGATTGAGAAACACTGAAGCTTTCTTT. Amino acids: CASRLRNTEAFF. The chain links TRBV19 to TRBJ1-1; D unclear. V was trimmed by 6 bases and J by 2 bases, leaving 7 bases between them. The germline CDR1 and CDR2 sequences are LNHDA and SQIVND (reference sequence). This CDR3 is 12 amino acids long.

V usage is TRBV10-1 and J usage is TRBJ2-1, with D maybe TRBD2 (5 bases). The CDR3 is 15 residues long. Per germline, CDR1 WNHNN and CDR2 SYGVQD (reference sequence). V was clipped by 6 bases and J by 0 bases, with 12 bases between them. Here the CDR3 DNA reads TGCGCCAGCAGCGAGGGTCCCAGCTCCTACAATGAGCAGTTCTTC. This gives the protein CASSEGPSSYNEQFF.

This chain uses TRBV30 with TRBJ2-5; 8 positions match TRBD2. The V gene end was trimmed by 0 bases and the J gene end by 0 bases; junction bases not matched to a gene: 6. The CDR3 totals 16 residues. The germline V gene has CDR1 GTSNPN and CDR2 SVGIG (reference sequence). The CDR3 DNA sequence: TGTGCCTGGAGTGTACTTAAGCGGGGGAACCAAGAGACCCAGTACTTC. This codes for CAWSVLKRGNQETQYF.

The genes are TRBV10-3 and TRBJ1-1; TRBD1 matches 10 bases. V was clipped by 6 bases and J by 4 bases; unmatched bases: 8. The CDR3 extends over 15 amino acids. Germline V CDR1 and CDR2: ENHRY, SYGVKD. CDR3 sequence reads: CAISAGQGSSTEAFF. For the CDR3, the DNA is TGTGCCATCAGCGCGGGACAGGGGTCAAGCACTGAAGCTTTCTTT.

The chain employs TRBV19 and TRBJ1-6; TRBD1 matches 8 bases. V shed 9 bases and J 11 bases; nucleotides not matched to a gene: 6. The CDR3 is made up of 12 amino acids. The V gene's germline CDR1 is LNHDA and CDR2 SQIVND (reference sequence). CDR3 sequence (DNA): TGTGCCAGGGGACAGGACATGGCACCCCTCCACTTT. Translated: CARGQDMAPLHF.

V gene TRBV4-2 combines with J gene TRBJ2-2; 7 positions match TRBD1. CDR1 LGHNA and CDR2 YNFKEQ come from the germline V gene. The CDR3 loop spans 15 amino acids. V lost 4 bases and J lost 5; bases outside the gene matches: 7. CDR3 sequence reads: CASSPRDSTTGELFF. Here the CDR3 DNA reads TGTGCCAGCAGCCCCCGGGACAGCACGACCGGGGAGCTGTTTTTT.

This sequence joins TRBV6-5 and TRBJ2-1; TRBD1 might be the D (5 bases). V dropped 0 bases and J dropped 0 bases, with 9 bases sitting between them. CDR3 length: 16 amino acids. Germline loops: CDR1 MNHEY, CDR2 SVGAGI. CDR3 amino acids: CASSYSWTNSYNEQFF. As DNA, the CDR3 is TGTGCCAGCAGTTACTCCTGGACAAACTCCTACAATGAGCAGTTCTTC.

In nucleotides, the CDR3 is TGTGCCAGCTCTCCCTCACTAGCGGGGGACCGGGAGACCCAGTACTTC. Its translation: CASSPSLAGDRETQYF. The chain joins TRBV18 to TRBJ2-5, with 11 bases that match TRBD2. The CDR3 spans 16 residues. The ends lost 6 bases at V and 5 bases at J; junction bases unmatched: 11. Germline lookup yields CDR1 KGHSH and CDR2 LQKENI.

This chain uses TRBV6-1 with TRBJ2-2; D is perhaps TRBD2 (6 bases). The V and J ends lost 2 bases and 7 bases respectively, with 14 bases between them. In germline, CDR1 is MNHNS, CDR2 SASEGT. CDR3 length: 15 residues. The CDR3 DNA reads as TGTGCCAGCAGTGAACTAGGCGGGGCGGTCGGGGAGCTGTTTTTT. This codes for CASSELGGAVGELFF.

The rearrangement links TRBV24-1 to TRBJ1-5; D ambiguous. From germline, CDR1 is KGHDR and CDR2 SFDVKD. V lost 0 bases to trimming and J lost 0 bases, with 8 bases between them. The CDR3 loop spans 16 amino acids. The CDR3: CATSDLPSGSNQPQHF. CDR3 coding DNA: TGTGCCACCAGTGATTTGCCTTCGGGTAGCAATCAGCCCCAGCATTTT.

The chain joins TRBV5-1 to TRBJ2-5; D is possibly TRBD1 (5 bases). CDR3 size: 14 residues. Germline V gene data show CDR1 as SGHRS and CDR2 as YFSETQ. V lost 2 bases to trimming and J lost 2 bases, with 10 bases between them. DNA for the CDR3: TGCGCCAGCAGCTTCAACAGGAGACAAGAGACCCAGTACTTC. Its protein product is CASSFNRRQETQYF.

V is TRBV6-5 and J is TRBJ2-7, with 8 bases matching TRBD1. Germline V gene lookup returns CDR1 MNHEY and CDR2 SVGAGI. The CDR3 contains 13 residues. The trim removed 6 bases at V and 6 bases at J, leaving 7 bases unmatched. Written as DNA, the CDR3 is TGTGCCAGCAGCCGCGGGACAGGAACCGAGCAGTACTTC. It yields the protein CASSRGTGTEQYF.

The genes are TRBV6-5 and TRBJ2-7; possibly TRBD2 for D (5 bases). The germline V gene encodes CDR1 MNHEY and CDR2 SVGAGI. Trimming left V 7 bases short and J 2 bases short, with 9 bases between. The CDR3 covers 12 residues. CDR3 sequence: CASISDPYEQYF. CDR3 nucleotides: TGTGCCAGCATTAGCGATCCCTACGAGCAGTACTTC.

This clone was counted between two and nine times. V gene TRBV2 combines with J gene TRBJ1-2; 8 nucleotides match TRBD1. The CDR3 is 18 amino acids. The ends lost 0 bases at V and 3 bases at J; junction bases unmatched: 12. From germline, CDR1 is SNHLY and CDR2 FYNNEI. The CDR3 DNA is TGTGCCAGCAGTGAAGCGCTTCGAGGCGGGACAGGAGACTATGGCTACACCTTC. The encoded protein is CASSEALRGGTGDYGYTF.